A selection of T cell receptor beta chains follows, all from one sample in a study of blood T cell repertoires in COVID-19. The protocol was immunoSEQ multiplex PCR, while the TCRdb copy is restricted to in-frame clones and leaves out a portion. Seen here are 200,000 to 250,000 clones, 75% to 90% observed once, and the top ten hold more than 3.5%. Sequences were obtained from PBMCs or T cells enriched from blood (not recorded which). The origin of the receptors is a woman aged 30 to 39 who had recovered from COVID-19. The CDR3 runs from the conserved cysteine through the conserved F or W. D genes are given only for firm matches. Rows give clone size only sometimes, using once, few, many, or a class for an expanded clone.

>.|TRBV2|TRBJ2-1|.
CASSEPPRLTYNEQFF
TGTGCCAGCAGTGAACCCCCCAGATTAACCTACAATGAGCAGTTCTTC
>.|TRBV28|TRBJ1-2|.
CASSSTVNFYYGYTF
TGTGCCAGCAGTTCTACAGTGAACTTCTACTATGGCTACACCTTC
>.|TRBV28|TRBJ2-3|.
CASPKSVGGWGTDTQYF
TGTGCCAGCCCAAAATCGGTCGGGGGTTGGGGCACAGATACGCAGTATTTT
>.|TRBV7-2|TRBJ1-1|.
CASSLVGTRTEAFF
TGTGCCAGCAGCTTAGTGGGCACTAGGACTGAAGCTTTCTTT
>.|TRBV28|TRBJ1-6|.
CASKRAAVRGTPLHF
TGTGCCAGCAAGCGAGCGGCAGTCCGAGGGACACCCCTCCACTTT
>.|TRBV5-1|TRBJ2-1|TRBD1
CASSLLGQGASNEQFF
TGCGCCAGCAGCTTGCTCGGACAGGGGGCTTCCAATGAGCAGTTCTTC
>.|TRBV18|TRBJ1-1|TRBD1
CASSLSQTGWGTEAFF
TGTGCCAGCTCACTTTCTCAGACAGGGTGGGGAACTGAAGCTTTCTTT
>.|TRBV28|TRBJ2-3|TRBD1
CASSLTGTGGQDTQYF
TGTGCCAGCAGTTTAACCGGGACAGGGGGACAAGATACGCAGTATTTT
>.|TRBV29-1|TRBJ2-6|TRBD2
CSAIAGFAGANVLTF
TGCAGCGCCATAGCGGGTTTTGCTGGGGCCAACGTCCTGACTTTC
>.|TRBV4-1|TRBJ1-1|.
CASSLPEGGGTEAFF
TGCGCCAGCAGCCTGCCGGAGGGTGGTGGAACTGAAGCTTTCTTT
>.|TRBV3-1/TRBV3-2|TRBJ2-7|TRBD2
CASSQATPGLAGVPYEQYF
TGTGCCAGCAGCCAAGCCACTCCGGGACTAGCGGGAGTTCCCTACGAGCAGTACTTC
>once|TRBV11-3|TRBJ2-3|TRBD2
CASSLTRVGGRAGMDTQYF
TGTGCCAGCAGCTTAACAAGGGTAGGCGGGAGAGCCGGAATGGATACGCAGTATTTT
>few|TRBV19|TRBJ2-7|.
CASSMTPGSVAYEQYF
TGTGCCAGTAGTATGACCCCAGGGTCTGTCGCCTACGAGCAGTACTTC
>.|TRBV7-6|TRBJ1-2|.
CASSLEVGRNYGYTF
TGTGCCAGCAGCTTAGAAGTCGGCAGGAACTATGGCTACACCTTC
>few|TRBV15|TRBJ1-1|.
CATSRVARANTEAFF
TGTGCCACCAGCCGCGTTGCCAGGGCGAACACTGAAGCTTTCTTT
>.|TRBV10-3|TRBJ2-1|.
CAMTRGSSYNEQFF
TGTGCCATGACTCGGGGAAGCTCCTACAATGAGCAGTTCTTC
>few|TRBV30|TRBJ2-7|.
CAWRGPAGRLYF
TGTGCCTGGAGGGGACCCGCGGGACGTTTGTACTTC
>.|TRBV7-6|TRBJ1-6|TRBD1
CASSSTQGVNSPLHF
TGTGCCAGCAGCTCCACACAGGGGGTTAATTCACCCCTCCACTTT
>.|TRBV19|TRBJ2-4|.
CASSIATWALAKNIQYF
TGTGCCAGTAGTATAGCCACCTGGGCCTTAGCCAAAAACATTCAGTACTTC
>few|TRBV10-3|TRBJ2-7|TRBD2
CATSGTSYEQYF
TGTGCCACGTCCGGGACTAGTTACGAGCAGTACTTC
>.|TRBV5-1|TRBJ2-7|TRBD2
CASSSPLAGLYEQYF
TGCGCCAGCAGCTCCCCACTAGCGGGGCTCTACGAGCAGTACTTC
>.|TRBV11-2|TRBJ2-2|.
CASSLGGNTGELFF
TGTGCCAGCAGCTTAGGAGGGAACACCGGGGAGCTGTTTTTT
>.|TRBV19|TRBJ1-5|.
CASSIGDGAGGNQPQHF
TGTGCCAGTAGTATAGGAGATGGGGCAGGGGGCAATCAGCCCCAGCATTTT
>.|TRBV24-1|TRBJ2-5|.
CATSDLITRQAQYF
TGTGCCACCAGTGATCTTATAACACGACAAGCCCAGTACTTC